The T cell receptor (beta chain) under discussion was sequenced for a study of synovial regulatory T cells in juvenile arthritis. Whole-study findings and limits: TCR diversity was lower in inflammation-associated blood Treg cells than in other blood Treg cells. iaTreg TCR repertoires were largely private across patients and partially overlapped synovial Teff and blood CPL.

Details on this clone: The antigen remains undetermined.

Germline CDR1 is GTSNPN and CDR2 is SVGIG (reference sequence). The CDR3 is 11 residues long. Only the protein is available. Donors were 10 to 12 juvenile idiopathic arthritis patients with active disease. Assay: immunoSEQ multiplex PCR; the TCRdb copy retains only in-frame clones and omits some. The listing contains some 10,000 clones. The sequenced sample was Treg cells from blood. Subset indicated: remaining (HLA-DR-negative) circulating blood Treg cells. This sequence joins TRBV30 and TRBJ1-2; TCRdb selects TRBD1, and the lack of DNA leaves this call unchecked. The TCR was taken from a donor aged 2-35 years with juvenile idiopathic arthritis. CDR3 sequence: CAASRGLGYTF.